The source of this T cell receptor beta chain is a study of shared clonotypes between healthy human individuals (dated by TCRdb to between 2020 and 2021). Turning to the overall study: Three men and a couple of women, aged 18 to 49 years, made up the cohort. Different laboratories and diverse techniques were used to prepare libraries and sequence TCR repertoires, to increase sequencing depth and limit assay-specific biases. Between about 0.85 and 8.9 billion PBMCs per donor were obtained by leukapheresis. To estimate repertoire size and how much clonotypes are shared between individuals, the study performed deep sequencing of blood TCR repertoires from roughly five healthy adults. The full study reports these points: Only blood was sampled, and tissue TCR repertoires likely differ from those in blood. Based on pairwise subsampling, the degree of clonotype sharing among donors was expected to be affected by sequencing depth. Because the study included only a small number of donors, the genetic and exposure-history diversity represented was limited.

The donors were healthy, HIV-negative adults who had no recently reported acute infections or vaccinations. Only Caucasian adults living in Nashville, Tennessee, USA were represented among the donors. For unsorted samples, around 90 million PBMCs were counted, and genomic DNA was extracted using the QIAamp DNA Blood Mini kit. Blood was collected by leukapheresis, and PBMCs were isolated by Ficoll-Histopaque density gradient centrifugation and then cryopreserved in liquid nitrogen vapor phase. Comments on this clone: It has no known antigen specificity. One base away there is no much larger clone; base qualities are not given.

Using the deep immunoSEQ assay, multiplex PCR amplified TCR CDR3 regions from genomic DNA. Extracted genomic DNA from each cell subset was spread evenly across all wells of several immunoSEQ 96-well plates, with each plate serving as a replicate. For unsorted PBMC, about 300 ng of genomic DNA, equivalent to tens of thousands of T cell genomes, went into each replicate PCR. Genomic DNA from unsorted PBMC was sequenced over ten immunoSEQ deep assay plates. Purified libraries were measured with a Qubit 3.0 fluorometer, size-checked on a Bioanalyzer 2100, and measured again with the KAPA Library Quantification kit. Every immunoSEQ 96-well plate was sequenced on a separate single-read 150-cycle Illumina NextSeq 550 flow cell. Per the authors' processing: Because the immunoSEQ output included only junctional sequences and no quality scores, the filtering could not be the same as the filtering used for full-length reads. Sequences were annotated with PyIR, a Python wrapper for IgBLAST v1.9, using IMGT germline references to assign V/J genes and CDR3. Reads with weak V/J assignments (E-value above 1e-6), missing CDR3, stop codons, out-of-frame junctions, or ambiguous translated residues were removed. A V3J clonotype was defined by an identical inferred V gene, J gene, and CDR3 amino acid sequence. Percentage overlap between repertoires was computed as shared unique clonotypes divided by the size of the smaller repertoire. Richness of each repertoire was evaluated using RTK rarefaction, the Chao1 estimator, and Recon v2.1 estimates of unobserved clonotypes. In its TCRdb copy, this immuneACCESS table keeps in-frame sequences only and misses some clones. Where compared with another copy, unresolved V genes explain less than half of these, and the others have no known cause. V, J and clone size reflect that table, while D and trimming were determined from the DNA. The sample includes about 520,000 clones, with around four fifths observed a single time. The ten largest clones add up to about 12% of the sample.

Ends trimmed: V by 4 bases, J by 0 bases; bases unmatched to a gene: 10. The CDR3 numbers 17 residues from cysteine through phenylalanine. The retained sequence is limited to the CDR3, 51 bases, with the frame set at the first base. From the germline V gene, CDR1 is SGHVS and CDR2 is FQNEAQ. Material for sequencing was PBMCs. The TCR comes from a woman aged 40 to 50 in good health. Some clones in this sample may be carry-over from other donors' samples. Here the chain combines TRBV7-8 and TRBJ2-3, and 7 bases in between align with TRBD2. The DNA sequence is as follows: TGTGCCAGCAGCTCCCGACTAGCCCGATTAAGCACAGATACGCAGTATTTT. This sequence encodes CASSSRLARLSTDTQYF.